Listed below are T cell receptor beta chains from one sample, sequenced in a study of monozygotic twins with inflammatory bowel disease. For each CDR3 protein, TCRdb gives one entry from its re-call of the 5' RACE reads, without DNA. Its table records hundreds of thousands of distinct CDR3 sequences. The sample consisted of blood. These receptors were taken from a human donor with ulcerative colitis or Crohn's disease, or a healthy co-twin of an affected twin (not recorded which). Both conserved end residues are part of each CDR3. The order of the fields is V gene, J gene, CDR3 protein.

V: TRBV5-6; J: TRBJ1-4; CDR3: CASSSQGGIEKLFF
V: TRBV4-1; J: TRBJ2-2; CDR3: CASSQEPGNTGELFF
V: TRBV5-4; J: TRBJ1-4; CDR3: CASSRTGGTNEKLFF
V: TRBV12-3/TRBV12-4; J: TRBJ1-2; CDR3: CASTPADRTNYGYTF
V: TRBV4-3; J: TRBJ2-7; CDR3: CASSQDSGALEQYF
V: TRBV9; J: TRBJ1-6; CDR3: CASSIGQALNSPLHF
V: TRBV20-1; J: TRBJ1-1; CDR3: CSARRGGENTEAFF
V: TRBV28; J: TRBJ1-5; CDR3: CASSIINQPQHF
V: TRBV10-3; J: TRBJ2-3; CDR3: CAISGLSGARTDTQYF
V: TRBV6-2/TRBV6-3; J: TRBJ2-7; CDR3: CASSYTFPGTYEQYF
V: TRBV7-8; J: TRBJ1-5; CDR3: CASSLAVAEQPQHF
V: TRBV7-2; J: TRBJ2-7; CDR3: CASSKAGGSMYEQYF
V: TRBV29-1; J: TRBJ2-5; CDR3: CSVARGYQETQYF
V: TRBV5-1; J: TRBJ1-1; CDR3: CASSSQDRAEAFF
V: TRBV12-3/TRBV12-4; J: TRBJ2-5; CDR3: CASSLHGGSETQYF
V: TRBV19; J: TRBJ1-1; CDR3: CASSAEGRWAGAFF
V: TRBV5-1; J: TRBJ2-1; CDR3: CASSLDRLWEQFF
V: TRBV27; J: TRBJ1-2; CDR3: CASKTLSGNHNYGYTF
V: TRBV12-3/TRBV12-4; J: TRBJ2-5; CDR3: CASSSGLAGWQETQYF
V: TRBV6-5; J: TRBJ2-7; CDR3: CASSYSISGSSYEQYF
V: TRBV20-1; J: TRBJ1-5; CDR3: CSAREYGRTGGFNQPQHF
V: TRBV7-9; J: TRBJ2-7; CDR3: CASSLAGGSEQYF
V: TRBV30; J: TRBJ1-2; CDR3: CAWRSEEGDYGYTF
V: TRBV11-2; J: TRBJ1-1; CDR3: CASSSQGSAKAFF
V: TRBV23-1; J: TRBJ1-1; CDR3: CASSQGGVTEAFF
V: TRBV18; J: TRBJ1-6; CDR3: CASSPPDRKFYNSPLHF
V: TRBV7-2; J: TRBJ1-6; CDR3: CASSLLANSPLHF
V: TRBV5-1; J: TRBJ1-1; CDR3: CASGRTNTEAFF
V: TRBV5-1; J: TRBJ2-7; CDR3: CASSLEGTGLHEQYF
V: TRBV29-1; J: TRBJ2-7; CDR3: CSVSSGTASYEQYF
V: TRBV18; J: TRBJ2-7; CDR3: CASSPQPGSSYEQYF
V: TRBV7-8; J: TRBJ1-5; CDR3: CASSLEKGGLSNQPQHF
V: TRBV6-1; J: TRBJ1-5; CDR3: CASRPGTGGAGGEPQHF
V: TRBV7-3; J: TRBJ1-2; CDR3: CASSPSGTGSVYTF
V: TRBV25-1; J: TRBJ1-2; CDR3: CASSEGSRGYTF
V: TRBV4-1; J: TRBJ2-7; CDR3: CASSQTGWSYEQYF
V: TRBV7-2; J: TRBJ2-3; CDR3: CASSFAGATDTQYF
V: TRBV5-1; J: TRBJ2-1; CDR3: CERTGGPYNEQFF
V: TRBV2; J: TRBJ2-7; CDR3: CASSNGQGSFEQYF
V: TRBV28; J: TRBJ1-3; CDR3: CASSFGGATNTIYF
V: TRBV7-3; J: TRBJ2-2; CDR3: CASSLMAAGENTGELFF
V: TRBV28; J: TRBJ1-5; CDR3: CASTSGTAYQPQHF
V: TRBV7-2; J: TRBJ2-7; CDR3: CASSGPQGRGYYEQYF
V: TRBV5-1; J: TRBJ2-2; CDR3: CASRMTGSGELFF
V: TRBV30; J: TRBJ1-3; CDR3: CAWSDQGNTIYF
V: TRBV7-9; J: TRBJ1-6; CDR3: CASSYSSPLHF
V: TRBV7-9; J: TRBJ2-1; CDR3: CASSLAAGLATHEQFF
V: TRBV7-2; J: TRBJ2-5; CDR3: CASSLDGGGPAAQYF
V: TRBV7-6; J: TRBJ2-3; CDR3: CASSLGLAGGSDTQYF
V: TRBV20-1; J: TRBJ1-5; CDR3: CSAAQGASNQPQHF
V: TRBV6-5; J: TRBJ2-2; CDR3: CASSYSELNTGELFF
V: TRBV3-1; J: TRBJ2-7; CDR3: CASSAGTVEQYF
V: TRBV7-2; J: TRBJ2-7; CDR3: CASSPEVTGPYEQYF
V: TRBV10-3; J: TRBJ2-7; CDR3: CAISDPGQDSYEQYF